The rows below give T cell receptor beta chains drawn from one sample of a study of blood T cell repertoires in COVID-19. Sequenced by immunoSEQ multiplex PCR; TCRdb stores in-frame clones only, minus some. The sample records about 210,000 clones, roughly 84% being singletons. Sequencing input: PBMCs or T cells enriched from blood (not recorded which). The origin of the receptors is a man aged 25-40 years in a cohort exposed to, infected with or recovered from COVID-19 (not recorded which). The CDR3 runs from the conserved cysteine through the conserved F or W. D genes are given only for firm matches. Rows may omit the clone size; those that give it use once, few, many or a size class.

cdr3_length: 15; v_call: TRBV27; d_call: NA; clone_size: once; j_call: TRBJ1-2; cdr3_nt: TGTGCCAGCAGTTTACAGACGGACGCTTCGGGGGGCTACACCTTC; cdr3_aa: CASSLQTDASGGYTF
cdr3_length: 20; v_call: TRBV4-3; d_call: TRBD2; clone_size: NA; j_call: TRBJ2-2; cdr3_nt: TGCGCCAGCAGCCAAGTTTATAACTTAGCGGGAGATCTAGGGAGCGGGGAGCTGTTTTTT; cdr3_aa: CASSQVYNLAGDLGSGELFF
cdr3_length: 13; v_call: TRBV18; d_call: NA; clone_size: NA; j_call: TRBJ2-5; cdr3_nt: TGTGCCAGCTCTGGGGACAACGAAGAGACCCAGTACTTC; cdr3_aa: CASSGDNEETQYF
cdr3_length: 15; v_call: TRBV5-6; d_call: NA; clone_size: NA; j_call: TRBJ2-1; cdr3_nt: TGTGCCAGCAGCTTGGTTGGGGGGAGCTACAATGAGCAGTTCTTC; cdr3_aa: CASSLVGGSYNEQFF
cdr3_length: 15; v_call: TRBV4-2; d_call: NA; clone_size: few; j_call: TRBJ2-5; cdr3_nt: TGTGCCAGCAGCCAAAGAAGGGGGACTAAAGAGACCCAGTACTTC; cdr3_aa: CASSQRRGTKETQYF
cdr3_length: 15; v_call: TRBV28; d_call: NA; clone_size: NA; j_call: TRBJ1-1; cdr3_nt: TGTGCCAGCACCCCGGACAGCCCTATGAACACTGAAGCTTTCTTT; cdr3_aa: CASTPDSPMNTEAFF
cdr3_length: 14; v_call: TRBV6-5; d_call: TRBD2; clone_size: NA; j_call: TRBJ2-7; cdr3_nt: TGTGCCACGCGATCTAGCGGGAGGGCCCACGAGCAGTACTTC; cdr3_aa: CATRSSGRAHEQYF
cdr3_length: 13; v_call: TRBV2; d_call: NA; clone_size: NA; j_call: TRBJ1-6; cdr3_nt: TGTGCCAGCATCGGGCAGGGTGGGGCACCCCTCCACTTT; cdr3_aa: CASIGQGGAPLHF
cdr3_length: 15; v_call: TRBV27; d_call: TRBD1; clone_size: NA; j_call: TRBJ1-2; cdr3_nt: TGTGCCAGCAGTCCGACAGGGGGGAGCGACTATGGCTACACCTTC; cdr3_aa: CASSPTGGSDYGYTF
cdr3_length: 19; v_call: TRBV19; d_call: TRBD1; clone_size: NA; j_call: TRBJ1-4; cdr3_nt: TGTGCCAGTAGCATTGGGCCCGAGACAGGGGTTTACCCCGACGAAAAACTGTTTTTT; cdr3_aa: CASSIGPETGVYPDEKLFF
cdr3_length: 16; v_call: TRBV15; d_call: TRBD1; clone_size: few; j_call: TRBJ2-7; cdr3_nt: TGTGCCACCAGCAGCACTCCGGGACAGGGTTCCTACGAGCAGTACTTC; cdr3_aa: CATSSTPGQGSYEQYF
cdr3_length: 15; v_call: TRBV7-9; d_call: TRBD2; clone_size: many; j_call: TRBJ2-3; cdr3_nt: TGTGCCAGCAGCTCCAGACTAGCGGGAGGCAATACGCAGTATTTT; cdr3_aa: CASSSRLAGGNTQYF
cdr3_length: 17; v_call: TRBV10-2; d_call: TRBD2; clone_size: few; j_call: TRBJ2-7; cdr3_nt: TGCGCCAGCAGGCGGGGAGGGGGAGCGGGAGGGCCCTACGAGCAGTACTTC; cdr3_aa: CASRRGGGAGGPYEQYF
cdr3_length: 12; v_call: TRBV19; d_call: NA; clone_size: NA; j_call: TRBJ1-1; cdr3_nt: TGTGCCAGTAGTTCGGGGAGGACTGAAGCTTTCTTT; cdr3_aa: CASSSGRTEAFF
cdr3_length: 15; v_call: TRBV5-5; d_call: NA; clone_size: NA; j_call: TRBJ1-4; cdr3_nt: TGTGCCAGCAGCCTCCTCGGGGGGCCCGTAGGAAAACTGTTTTTT; cdr3_aa: CASSLLGGPVGKLFF
cdr3_length: 16; v_call: TRBV5-1; d_call: TRBD1; clone_size: few; j_call: TRBJ1-5; cdr3_nt: TGCGCCAGCAGCTTAACAGGGGAAGGAGGCAATCAGCCCCAGCATTTT; cdr3_aa: CASSLTGEGGNQPQHF
cdr3_length: 16; v_call: TRBV4-1; d_call: NA; clone_size: NA; j_call: TRBJ1-1; cdr3_nt: TGCGCCAGCAGCCAAGGGAAAGTAGGGGTGAACACTGAAGCTTTCTTT; cdr3_aa: CASSQGKVGVNTEAFF
cdr3_length: 15; v_call: TRBV5-5; d_call: TRBD2; clone_size: NA; j_call: TRBJ2-7; cdr3_nt: TGTGCCAGCAGCTTGTCTACTAGCGATTTCTACGAGCAGTACTTC; cdr3_aa: CASSLSTSDFYEQYF
cdr3_length: 15; v_call: TRBV5-5; d_call: NA; clone_size: NA; j_call: TRBJ2-1; cdr3_nt: TGTGCCAGCAGCTTGTCGGCGCTATTGGGCGATGAGCAGTTCTTC; cdr3_aa: CASSLSALLGDEQFF
cdr3_length: 14; v_call: TRBV2; d_call: NA; clone_size: NA; j_call: TRBJ1-1; cdr3_nt: TGTGCCAGCAGTTCGAGCCGAGGGTCCACTGAAGCTTTCTTT; cdr3_aa: CASSSSRGSTEAFF
cdr3_length: 13; v_call: TRBV7-2; d_call: NA; clone_size: NA; j_call: TRBJ1-5; cdr3_nt: TGTGCCAGCAGCCCTATCCTCAATCAGCCCCAGCATTTT; cdr3_aa: CASSPILNQPQHF
cdr3_length: 16; v_call: TRBV19; d_call: NA; clone_size: NA; j_call: TRBJ1-6; cdr3_nt: TGTGCCAGTACCCTTCGGAGGGACTCCTATAATTCACCCCTCCACTTT; cdr3_aa: CASTLRRDSYNSPLHF
cdr3_length: 15; v_call: TRBV18; d_call: NA; clone_size: few; j_call: TRBJ1-1; cdr3_nt: TGTGCCAGCTCACCAACGGGACAATGGAACACTGAAGCTTTCTTT; cdr3_aa: CASSPTGQWNTEAFF
cdr3_length: 15; v_call: TRBV7-8; d_call: NA; clone_size: few; j_call: TRBJ2-5; cdr3_nt: TGTGCCAGCAGCTTATGGCAGATATACCAAGAGACCCAGTACTTC; cdr3_aa: CASSLWQIYQETQYF